This T cell receptor beta chain was recorded in a study of blood T cell repertoires in COVID-19. TCRdb keeps only in-frame clones here, not all; method: immunoSEQ multiplex PCR. The sample consists of 150,000 to 200,000 clones, approximately 80% of them appearing once. Participants were aged about 18 to 90 years, lived in 24 US areas, and enrolled virtually. Participant reports of clinical history set cohort assignment. Cohort 3 recovery required two negative PCRs, clearance, or symptom resolution. Sequenced sample: PBMCs or T cells enriched from blood (not recorded which). The sequence was collected from a man aged 45 to 65 who had recovered from COVID-19.

The CDR3 region is CASSLGGLSNEQFF. CDR3 coding DNA: TGTGCCAGCAGCTTAGGGGGACTGTCGAATGAGCAGTTCTTC. The V gene is TRBV7-9, the J gene TRBJ2-1; TRBD2 is a possible D gene (6 bases). The V gene lost 1 base and the J gene lost 7 bases, with 11 bases spanning the gap. This CDR3 has 14 amino acids. Germline V gene lookup returns CDR1 SEHNR and CDR2 FQNEAQ (reference sequence). Supplemented by reference TRBV7-9 and TRBJ2-1, the full variable domain reads DTGVSQNPRHKITKRGQNVTFRCDPISEHNRLYWYRQTLGQGPEFLTYFQNEAQLEKSRLLSDRFSAERPKGSFSTLEIQRTEQGDSAMYLCASSLGGLSNEQFFGPGTRLTVL.